The clone carrying this T cell receptor (beta chain) was seen ten or more times. This record comes from a study of T cells in Graves' hyperthyroidism and ophthalmopathy. Patients aged 18 to 65 had newly diagnosed hyperthyroidism that had lasted under 2 months. Amplified TCR beta CDR3 regions derived from RNA transcripts. First-round RT-PCR targeting the TCR CDR3 was performed with the HTBI primer set. TCRdb analysed the multiplex PCR reads with MiXCR anew, one entry per CDR3 protein. The profile shows approximately 400,000 distinct CDR3 sequences, around 25% of them singletons. V lost 6 bases to trimming and J lost 2 bases, with 16 bases between them. Germline-derived CDR1 and CDR2 are MNHNS and SASEGT. This CDR3 has 15 residues.

The sequence came from a middle-aged man with Graves' hyperthyroidism. The specimen was blood. The chain couples TRBV6-1 to TRBJ2-5, with D possibly matching TRBD2 (6 bases). The CDR3 nucleotides are TGTGCCAGCAGGGAACATGGAGGGTTTCAAGAGACCCAGTACTTC. Its translation is CASREHGGFQETQYF.